These 11 T cell receptor beta chains originate from one sample sequenced in a study of pediatric ulcerative colitis. Measured with immunoSEQ multiplex PCR; TCRdb has only the in-frame clones, and not every one. The sample includes around 20,000 clones, under 75% of them seen just once. Rectal tissue came from one to two pinch biopsies taken at colonoscopy. Specimen: gut tissue. The receptors were gathered from a boy aged 5-17 years with moderate ulcerative colitis.

The rearrangement links TRBV1 to TRBJ2-2; the D segment call TRBD2 is taken from the table without a DNA check. TRBV1 has pseudogene status. The CDR3 is made up of 17 amino acids. The CDR3 DNA reads as TGCACCAGCAGCCAAGTGGGAAGCGGGAGGGGGAACGGGGAGCTGTTTTTT. It specifies CTSSQVGSGRGNGELFF.

This clone appeared once. The gene calls are TRBV2 and TRBJ2-3, with TRBD1 as a possible D gene (5 bases). This CDR3 is 18 amino acids long. Per the germline V gene, CDR1 is SNHLY and CDR2 is FYNNEI. The germline V and J ends were trimmed by 5 bases and 0 bases, with 21 bases remaining between them. The CDR3 loop is CASSLVQNRQTSTDTQYF. In nucleotides, the CDR3 is TGTGCCAGCAGTTTAGTTCAAAACAGGCAGACTAGCACAGATACGCAGTATTTT.

This rearrangement joins TRBV7-8 to TRBJ2-5; D ambiguous. The CDR3 has 13 amino acids. The germline V gene encodes CDR1 SGHVS and CDR2 FQNEAQ. Trimming stripped 3 bases from V and 2 bases from J, with 7 bases between. CDR3 in amino acids: CASSFSRQETQYF. The CDR3 region has the DNA TGTGCCAGCAGCTTCAGCAGGCAAGAGACCCAGTACTTC.

J is TRBJ2-7 and V is TRBV30, with TRBD2 matching 14 bases. J gave up 4 bases and V 1 base, and 3 bases lay outside the gene matches. The length of the CDR3 is 15 residues. Germline values: CDR1 GTSNPN, CDR2 SVGIG (reference sequence). The CDR3: CAWSGTSGRLYEQYF. CDR3 DNA: TGTGCCTGGAGTGGGACTAGCGGGAGGTTGTACGAGCAGTACTTC.

This clone was seen just once. CDR3 in amino acids: CASSFTGRYGYTF. The CDR3, as DNA: TGTGCCAGCAGTTTTACAGGGAGGTATGGCTACACCTTC. The V gene is TRBV27, the J gene TRBJ1-2, with D maybe TRBD1 (6 bases). V lost 3 bases to trimming and J lost 5 bases, with 10 bases between them. Germline loops: CDR1 MNHEY, CDR2 SMNVEV (reference sequence). The CDR3 is 13 residues long.

J is TRBJ1-2 and V is TRBV25-1, with D hard to call. Between the trimmed V and J ends, which lost 6 bases and 6 bases, there was a span of 14 bases. CDR3 length: 13 residues. Germline values: CDR1 MGHDK, CDR2 SYGVNS. The CDR3 is CASSQLPGNGYTF. CDR3 DNA sequence: TGTGCCAGCAGCCAACTTCCCGGGAATGGCTACACCTTC.

The chain joins TRBV5-4 to TRBJ1-2; possibly TRBD1 for D (6 bases). This CDR3 is 14 amino acids long. Trimming took 3 bases from V and 7 from J, leaving 16 bases between them. Germline V gene sequence: CDR1 SGHNT, CDR2 YYREEE (reference sequence). The CDR3 DNA is TGTGCCAGCAGCTCCCCCGGGACACCGGCTGGCTACACCTTC. It encodes CASSSPGTPAGYTF.

The gene calls are TRBV11-3 and TRBJ2-3; 14 bases are a match to TRBD2. There are 17 residues in the CDR3. Germline assignment: CDR1 SGHNT and CDR2 YENEEA. V trimming: 1 base; J trimming: 2 bases; junction bases outside the gene matches: 2. The CDR3 coding sequence is TGTGCCAGCAGCTTAGGACTAGCGGGGGGGGACACAGATACGCAGTATTTT. This sequence encodes CASSLGLAGGDTDTQYF.

The rearrangement uses TRBV19 and TRBJ1-3; D uncertain. Trimming cost V 4 bases and J 2 bases, with 12 bases left between them. Per the germline V gene, CDR1 is LNHDA and CDR2 is SQIVND (reference sequence). CDR3 length: 15 residues. CDR3 nucleotide sequence: TGTGCCAGTAGTACCTCCCCCAAGCCTGGAAACACCATATATTTT. Protein: CASSTSPKPGNTIYF.

CDR3 region: CASSLVPGQTATNEKLFF. In DNA, the CDR3 is TGTGCCAGCAGCTTAGTCCCAGGACAGACAGCAACTAATGAAAAACTGTTTTTT. V usage is TRBV11-2 and J usage is TRBJ1-4, with D possibly TRBD1 on 6 matching bases. The germline V gene has CDR1 SGHAT and CDR2 FQNNGV. The CDR3 has 18 amino acids. Trimming took off 1 base at V and 0 bases at J, with 15 bases between the two ends. The full variable domain, in which reference TRBV11-2 and TRBJ1-4 provide the parts outside the CDR3, is EAGVAQSPRYKIIEKRQSVAFWCNPISGHATLYWYQQILGQGPKLLIQFQNNGVVDDSQLPKDRFSAERLKGVDSTLKIQPAKLEDSAVYLCASSLVPGQTATNEKLFFGSGTQLSVL.

By share, this clone counts as medium-sized. The chain combines TRBV9 with TRBJ1-2; possibly TRBD1 for D (6 bases). The V end was cut by 4 bases, the J end by 8 bases, with 21 bases between. Germline values: CDR1 SGDLS, CDR2 YYNGEE. The CDR3 extends over 15 amino acids. CDR3 sequence reads: CASSTRDTPFQGYTF. CDR3 DNA sequence: TGTGCCAGCAGCACCCGGGACACTCCCTTCCAGGGCTACACCTTC.